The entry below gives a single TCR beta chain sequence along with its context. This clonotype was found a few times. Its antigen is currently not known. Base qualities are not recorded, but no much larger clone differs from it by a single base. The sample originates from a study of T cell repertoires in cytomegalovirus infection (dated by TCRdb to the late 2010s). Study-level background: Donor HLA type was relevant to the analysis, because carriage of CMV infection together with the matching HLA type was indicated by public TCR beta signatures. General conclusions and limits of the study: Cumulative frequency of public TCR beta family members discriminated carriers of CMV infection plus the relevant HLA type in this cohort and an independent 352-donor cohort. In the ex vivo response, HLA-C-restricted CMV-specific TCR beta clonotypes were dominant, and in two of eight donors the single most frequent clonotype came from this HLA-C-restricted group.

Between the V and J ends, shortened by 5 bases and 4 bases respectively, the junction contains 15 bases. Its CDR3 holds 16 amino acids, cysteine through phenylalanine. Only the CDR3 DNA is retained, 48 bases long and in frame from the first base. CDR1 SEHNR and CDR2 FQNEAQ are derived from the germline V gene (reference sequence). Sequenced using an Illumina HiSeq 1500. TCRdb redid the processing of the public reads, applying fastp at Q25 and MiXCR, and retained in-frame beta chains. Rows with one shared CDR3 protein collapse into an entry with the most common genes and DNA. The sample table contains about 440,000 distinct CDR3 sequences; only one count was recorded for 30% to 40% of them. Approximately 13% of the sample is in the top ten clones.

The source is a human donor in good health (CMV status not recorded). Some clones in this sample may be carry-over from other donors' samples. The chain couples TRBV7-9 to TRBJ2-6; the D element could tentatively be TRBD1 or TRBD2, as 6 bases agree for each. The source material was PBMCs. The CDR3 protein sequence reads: CASSPGGGPGANVLTF. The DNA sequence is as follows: TGTGCCAGCAGCCCCGGAGGGGGACCAGGGGCCAACGTCCTGACTTTC.